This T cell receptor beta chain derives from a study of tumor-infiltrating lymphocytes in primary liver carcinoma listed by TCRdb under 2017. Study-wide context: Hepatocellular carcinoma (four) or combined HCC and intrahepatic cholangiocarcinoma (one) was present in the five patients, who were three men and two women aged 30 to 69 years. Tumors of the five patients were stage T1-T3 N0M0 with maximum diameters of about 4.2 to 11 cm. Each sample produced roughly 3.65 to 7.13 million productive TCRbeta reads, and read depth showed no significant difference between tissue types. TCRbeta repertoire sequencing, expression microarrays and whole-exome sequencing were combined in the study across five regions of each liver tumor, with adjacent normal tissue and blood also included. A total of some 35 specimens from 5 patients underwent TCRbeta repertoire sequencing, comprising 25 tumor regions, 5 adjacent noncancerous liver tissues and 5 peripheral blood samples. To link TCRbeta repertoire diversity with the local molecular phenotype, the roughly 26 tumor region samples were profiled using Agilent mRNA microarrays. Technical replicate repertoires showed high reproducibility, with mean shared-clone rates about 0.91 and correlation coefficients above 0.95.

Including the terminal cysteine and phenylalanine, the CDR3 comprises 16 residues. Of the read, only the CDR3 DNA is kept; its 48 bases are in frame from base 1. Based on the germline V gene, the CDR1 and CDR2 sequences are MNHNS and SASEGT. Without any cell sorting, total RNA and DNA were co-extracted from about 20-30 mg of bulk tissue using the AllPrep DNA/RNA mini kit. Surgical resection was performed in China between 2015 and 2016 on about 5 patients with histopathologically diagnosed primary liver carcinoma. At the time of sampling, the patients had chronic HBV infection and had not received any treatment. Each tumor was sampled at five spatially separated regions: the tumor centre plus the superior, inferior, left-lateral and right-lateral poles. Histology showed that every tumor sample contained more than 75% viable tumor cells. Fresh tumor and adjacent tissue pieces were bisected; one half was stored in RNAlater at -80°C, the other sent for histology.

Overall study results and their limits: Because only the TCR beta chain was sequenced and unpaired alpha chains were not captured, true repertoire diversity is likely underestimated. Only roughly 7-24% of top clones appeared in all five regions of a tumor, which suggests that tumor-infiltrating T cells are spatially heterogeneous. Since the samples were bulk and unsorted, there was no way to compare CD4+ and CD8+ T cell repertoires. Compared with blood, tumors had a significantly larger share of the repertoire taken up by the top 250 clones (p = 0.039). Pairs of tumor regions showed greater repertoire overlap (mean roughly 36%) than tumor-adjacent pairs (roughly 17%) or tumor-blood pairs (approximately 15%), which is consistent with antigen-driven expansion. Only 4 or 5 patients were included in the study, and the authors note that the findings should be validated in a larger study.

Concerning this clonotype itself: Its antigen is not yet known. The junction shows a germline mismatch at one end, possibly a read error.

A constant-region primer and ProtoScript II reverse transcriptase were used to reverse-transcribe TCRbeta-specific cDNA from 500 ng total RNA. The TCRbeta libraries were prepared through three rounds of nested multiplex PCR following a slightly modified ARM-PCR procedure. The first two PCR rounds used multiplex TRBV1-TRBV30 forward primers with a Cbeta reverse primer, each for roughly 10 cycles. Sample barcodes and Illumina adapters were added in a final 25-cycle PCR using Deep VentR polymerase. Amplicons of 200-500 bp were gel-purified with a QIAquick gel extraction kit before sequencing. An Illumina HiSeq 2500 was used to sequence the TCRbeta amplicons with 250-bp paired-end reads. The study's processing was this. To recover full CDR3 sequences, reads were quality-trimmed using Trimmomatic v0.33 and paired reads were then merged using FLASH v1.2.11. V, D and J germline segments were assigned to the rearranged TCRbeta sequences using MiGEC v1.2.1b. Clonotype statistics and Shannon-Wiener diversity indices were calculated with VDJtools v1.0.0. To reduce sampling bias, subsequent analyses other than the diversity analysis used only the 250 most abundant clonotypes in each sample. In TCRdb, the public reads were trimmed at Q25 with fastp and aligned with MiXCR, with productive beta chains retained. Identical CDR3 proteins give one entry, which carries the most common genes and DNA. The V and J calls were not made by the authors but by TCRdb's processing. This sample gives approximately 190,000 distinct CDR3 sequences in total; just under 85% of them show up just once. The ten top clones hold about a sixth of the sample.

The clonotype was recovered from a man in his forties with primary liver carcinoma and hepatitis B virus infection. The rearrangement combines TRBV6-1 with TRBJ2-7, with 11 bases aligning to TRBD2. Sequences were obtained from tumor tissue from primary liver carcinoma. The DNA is TGTGCCAGCAGTGAAGAGGGGCTAGCGGGAGGCTACGAGCTGTACTTC. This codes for CASSEEGLAGGYELYF.